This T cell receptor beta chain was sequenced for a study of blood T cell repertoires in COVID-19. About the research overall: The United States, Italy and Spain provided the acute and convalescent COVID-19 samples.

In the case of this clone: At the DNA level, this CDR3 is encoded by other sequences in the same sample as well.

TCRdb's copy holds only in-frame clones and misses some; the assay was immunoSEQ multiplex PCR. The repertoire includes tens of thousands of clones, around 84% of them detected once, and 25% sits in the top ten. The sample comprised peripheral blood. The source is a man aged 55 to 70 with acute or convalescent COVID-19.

The CDR3 bases are TGTGCCAGTACCCACAGAGCAACTAATGAAAAACTGTTTTTT. Protein sequence: CASTHRATNEKLFF. The rearrangement uses TRBV19 and TRBJ1-4, with D uncertain. CDR1 and CDR2 from the germline V gene are LNHDA and SQIVND (reference sequence). V lost 7 bases and J lost 0, with 9 bases in between. The CDR3 spans 14 residues.